One sample yielded the 18 T cell receptor beta chains listed below, sequenced in a study of blood T cell repertoires in COVID-19. Profiled with immunoSEQ multiplex PCR; TCRdb holds only in-frame clones, not every one. The data contain about 140,000 clones, around 81% of them singletons. Sequencing was carried out using peripheral blood. The receptor source for this set is a human donor in a cohort sampled during active COVID-19.

CDR3 loop: CASSTSGQAYNEQFF. The CDR3 DNA follows: TGTGCCAGCAGCACTAGCGGCCAAGCCTACAATGAGCAGTTCTTC. The chain employs TRBV28 and TRBJ2-1; 8 bases are shared with TRBD2. Germline V gene lookup returns CDR1 MDHEN and CDR2 SYDVKM. This CDR3 comprises 15 residues. Trimming removed 6 bases from V and 2 bases from J; junction bases left unmatched: 6.

J is TRBJ2-3 and V is TRBV4-2; TRBD2 aligns across 8 bases. The CDR3 has 18 amino acids. The germline CDR1 and CDR2 sequences are LGHNA and YNFKEQ. V dropped 0 bases and J dropped 1; count of bases not matched to a gene: 9. CDR3: CASSQDPSGSWGTDTQYF. CDR3 bases: TGTGCCAGCAGCCAAGACCCTAGCGGGTCCTGGGGCACAGATACGCAGTATTTT.

The chain carries TRBV5-8 and TRBJ1-2; D is uncertain. The germline V gene encodes CDR1 SGHTS and CDR2 YDEGEE. V lost 2 bases and J lost 1, with 9 bases in between. CDR3 size: 14 residues. The CDR3 nucleotides read TGTGCCAGCAGCTTCTACAGTCTTAACTATGGCTACACCTTC. Residues: CASSFYSLNYGYTF.

This chain links TRBV18 with TRBJ2-7, with TRBD1 as a possible D gene (7 bases). V lost 6 bases and J 2 bases, leaving 14 bases between the germline ends. The germline CDR1 and CDR2 sequences are KGHSH and LQKENI. The CDR3 is 14 amino acids. The CDR3 here is CASSAGQPPYEQYF. CDR3 in DNA: TGTGCCAGCTCGGCGGGACAGCCCCCCTACGAGCAGTACTTC.

The rearrangement uses TRBV4-2 and TRBJ2-7; a possible D gene is TRBD2 (6 bases). This CDR3 has 17 amino acids. The V and J ends lost 0 bases and 1 base respectively, with 16 bases between them. Germline loops: CDR1 LGHNA, CDR2 YNFKEQ. The CDR3 is CASSQDVGAGLSYEQYF. In DNA, the CDR3 is TGTGCCAGCAGCCAAGATGTGGGAGCGGGCCTATCCTACGAGCAGTACTTC.

The rearrangement links TRBV3-1 (or the pseudogene TRBV3-2) to TRBJ1-6, with D perhaps TRBD1 (5 bases). V was clipped by 5 bases and J by 8 bases, with 13 bases between them. The germline V gene has CDR1 LGHDT and CDR2 YNNKEL (reference sequence). The CDR3 sequence is 14 residues long. Here the CDR3 DNA reads TGTGCCAGCAGCACCCGGGGGATCCATTCACCCCTCCACTTT. It translates to CASSTRGIHSPLHF.

This chain links TRBV18 with TRBJ2-1; 9 nucleotides match TRBD2. Germline CDR1 is KGHSH and CDR2 is LQKENI. Trimming removed 6 bases from V and 6 bases from J; junction bases left unmatched: 12. CDR3 length: 16 amino acids. The CDR3 DNA reads as TGTGCCAGCTCGTCCCTGGGAGCGGGAGGACCCAATGAGCAGTTCTTC. Amino acids: CASSSLGAGGPNEQFF. Full variable domain (rest looked up from reference TRBV18 and TRBJ2-1): NAGVMQNPRHLVRRRGQEARLRCSPMKGHSHVYWYRQLPEEGLKFMVYLQKENIIDESGMPKERFSAEFPKEGPSILRIQQVVRGDSAAYFCASSSLGAGGPNEQFFGPGTRLTVL.

The gene calls are TRBV11-1 and TRBJ2-5, with D perhaps matching TRBD2 (5 bases). The CDR3 extends over 15 amino acids. CDR1 and CDR2 (germline): SGHAT, FQDESV (reference sequence). Trimming took 1 base from V and 5 from J, leaving 14 bases between them. CDR3 in DNA: TGTGCCAGCAGCTTAGTAAAGAGAGGGCCGGAGACCCAGTACTTC. It codes for CASSLVKRGPETQYF.

The rearrangement joins TRBV5-1 to TRBJ1-2; TRBD1 might be the D (6 bases). Deletions cut 5 bases from V and 6 bases from J, with 14 bases between. Germline V lookup: CDR1 SGHRS, CDR2 YFSETQ. The CDR3 runs 13 residues. The chain's CDR3 is CASRRDTGDGYTF. The CDR3 coding sequence is TGCGCCAGCAGGAGGGACACCGGTGATGGCTACACCTTC.

This chain joins TRBV14 and TRBJ1-3, with 7 bases lining up with TRBD1. Germline V CDR1 and CDR2: SGHDN, FVKESK. This CDR3 has 17 amino acids. J lost 2 bases, V lost 3 bases, and 10 bases had no gene match. The CDR3 region has the DNA TGTGCCAGCAGCCATTTGACCCGGGACAGAGCTGGAAACACCATATATTTT. This translates into CASSHLTRDRAGNTIYF. Drawing the rest from reference TRBV14 and TRBJ1-3, the complete variable domain is EAGVTQFPSHSVIEKGQTVTLRCDPISGHDNLYWYRRVMGKEIKFLLHFVKESKQDESGMPNNRFLAERTGGTYSTLKVQPAELEDSGVYFCASSHLTRDRAGNTIYFGEGSWLTVV.

The J gene is TRBJ2-5, the V gene TRBV4-2, with 8 positions matching TRBD2. Germline V gene data show CDR1 as LGHNA and CDR2 as YNFKEQ. The CDR3 spans 14 residues. J was trimmed by 1 base and V by 3 bases; bases with no gene match: 1. The CDR3 DNA reads TGTGCCAGCAGCCATCTAGCGGGCCAAGAGACCCAGTACTTC. Its protein product is CASSHLAGQETQYF.

The chain has TRBV13 and TRBJ2-1, with a tentative D call TRBD2 (5 bases). The V gene lost 3 bases and the J gene lost 0 bases, with 9 bases spanning the gap. The CDR3 spans 15 residues. The germline V gene has CDR1 PRHDT and CDR2 FYEKMQ (reference sequence). The DNA for the CDR3 is TGTGCCAGCAGCTTTGGAGGTCTCTCCTACAATGAGCAGTTCTTC. Translated, it gives CASSFGGLSYNEQFF.

CDR3 sequence (DNA): TGTGCCAGCAGCACTCCGACGGGGAGCTCCTACAATGAGCAGTTCTTC. It translates to CASSTPTGSSYNEQFF. The chain employs TRBV7-9 and TRBJ2-1; tentative D call: TRBD2 (5 bases). This CDR3 region has 16 residues. Trimming left V 5 bases short and J 0 bases short, with 14 bases between. From germline, CDR1 is SEHNR and CDR2 FQNEAQ (reference sequence).

This clone has only one observation. The V and J genes are TRBV7-3 and TRBJ2-3; 15 bases align to TRBD2. This CDR3 contains 17 residues. CDR1 and CDR2 (germline): SGHTA, FQGTGA. V lost 5 bases and J lost 8; bases outside the gene matches: 11. In DNA form, the CDR3 reads TGTGCCAGCAGCCCCCCGGGACTAGCGGGAGGCCCCGGTACGCAGTATTTT. Translating it yields CASSPPGLAGGPGTQYF.

In this sample, this clone turned up once. The chain is built from TRBV28 and TRBJ1-1, with a tentative D call TRBD1 (6 bases). The CDR3 has 15 residues. Trimming took 3 bases from V and 0 from J, leaving 11 bases between them. Germline lookup yields CDR1 MDHEN and CDR2 SYDVKM. CDR3 in amino acids: CASSLGGTLNTEAFF. CDR3 in DNA: TGTGCCAGCAGTTTGGGGGGGACATTGAACACTGAAGCTTTCTTT. The full variable domain, in which reference TRBV28 and TRBJ1-1 provide the parts outside the CDR3, is DVKVTQSSRYLVKRTGEKVFLECVQDMDHENMFWYRQDPGLGLRLIYFSYDVKMKEKGDIPEGYSVSREKKERFSLILESASTNQTSMYLCASSLGGTLNTEAFFGQGTRLTVV.

V is TRBV5-4 and J is TRBJ2-5; D is perhaps TRBD2 (5 bases). The V gene lost 1 base and the J gene lost 2 bases, with 12 bases spanning the gap. The V gene's germline CDR1 is SGHNT and CDR2 YYREEE (reference sequence). The CDR3 contains 15 residues. CDR3 loop: CASSLLGVGQETQYF. In DNA, the CDR3 is TGTGCCAGCAGCTTGTTGGGAGTAGGGCAAGAGACCCAGTACTTC. The complete variable domain, with remaining parts taken from reference TRBV5-4 and TRBJ2-5, reads ETGVTQSPTHLIKTRGQQVTLRCSSQSGHNTVSWYQQALGQGPQFIFQYYREEENGRGNFPPRFSGLQFPNYSSELNVNALELDDSALYLCASSLLGVGQETQYFGPGTRLLVL.

The chain has TRBV9 and TRBJ2-1; possible D gene TRBD2, 7 bases. Germline V gene lookup returns CDR1 SGDLS and CDR2 YYNGEE. V lost 4 bases to trimming and J lost 7 bases, with 21 bases between them. The CDR3 contains 16 residues. CDR3 sequence (DNA): TGTGCCAGCAGCACCTCAGCGGGGACACCGATTAATGAGCAGTTCTTC. Protein product: CASSTSAGTPINEQFF. Based on the CDR3 plus reference TRBV9 and TRBJ2-1, the full variable domain is DSGVTQTPKHLITATGQRVTLRCSPRSGDLSVYWYQQSLDQGLQFLIQYYNGEERAKGNILERFSAQQFPDLHSELNLSSLELGDSALYFCASSTSAGTPINEQFFGPGTRLTVL.

V usage is TRBV7-2 and J usage is TRBJ2-1; 8 bases agree with TRBD1. Germline CDR1 is SGHTA and CDR2 is FQGNSA. V dropped 8 bases and J dropped 5; count of bases not matched to a gene: 11. The CDR3 is 15 residues long. CDR3 amino acids: CASRRRDRSHNEQFF. CDR3 bases: TGTGCCAGCCGGCGCCGGGACAGGTCCCACAATGAGCAGTTCTTC.